This T cell receptor (beta chain) appears in the sequencing data of a study of shared clonotypes between healthy human individuals (dated by TCRdb to the early 2020s). Concerning the study at large: The cohort comprised a couple of women and a few men aged 18 to 49 years. For each donor, CD4 naive and CD4 memory were each given three plates, CD8 naive was given two plates, and CD8 memory was given one plate. To estimate repertoire size and how much clonotype sharing occurs between individuals, the study deeply sequenced the blood TCR repertoires of 5 or 6 healthy adults. Different laboratories and diverse techniques were used to prepare libraries and sequence TCR repertoires, to increase sequencing depth and limit assay-specific biases. Between about 0.85 and 10 billion PBMCs per donor were obtained by leukapheresis.

Overall study outcomes, separate from this receptor: Sharing across four donors was observed for approximately 5% of naive CD4, 3% to 4% of naive CD8, 2% to 2.5% of memory CD4, and roughly 0.4% of memory CD8 clonotypes. Rarefaction of sorted-subset datasets indicated incomplete sequencing despite the large sequencing depth. Estimated clonotype richness was generally larger for naive than for memory subsets. Clonotypes shared by all four sorted-subset donors showed higher generation probabilities than non-shared clonotypes. Pairwise subsampling indicated that sequencing depth was expected to affect the degree of clonotype sharing among donors. Sampling was restricted to blood, and TCR repertoires in tissues likely differ from the TCR repertoires found in blood. Because the study included a small number of donors, the genetic and exposure-history diversity represented was limited.

A note on this clone: No antigen is known for it. Nothing much larger sits one base from this clone, and base qualities are not available. This CDR3 is also generated by other DNA sequences in the sample.

CD8 naive samples were CD45RO-negative cells positively selected for CCR7, giving a CD45RA+CCR7+ population that excluded TemRA cells. The donors were healthy, HIV-negative adults who had no recently reported acute infections or vaccinations. Every donor was a Caucasian adult living in Nashville, Tennessee, USA. After blood collection by leukapheresis, PBMCs were isolated using Ficoll-Histopaque density gradient centrifugation and then cryopreserved in the vapor phase of liquid nitrogen. Analytical flow cytometry was used to check the purity and quantity of each magnetically sorted T cell population. Genomic DNA was isolated from every sorted fraction and measured by UV absorbance on a Nanodrop 2000c. Based on the germline V gene, the CDR1 and CDR2 sequences are MDHEN and SYDVKM. The junction carries 9 bases between V and J, which are trimmed by 2 bases and 5 bases respectively. The CDR3 spans 14 residues, from the cysteine through the phenylalanine. The entry retains the CDR3 DNA only, 42 bases that are in frame from base 1.

TCR CDR3 regions were amplified from genomic DNA by multiplex PCR using the deep immunoSEQ assay. Extracted genomic DNA from each cell subset was distributed evenly across all wells of several immunoSEQ 96-well plates, and each plate was treated as a replicate. For sorted subsets, each replicate PCR was loaded with about 0.2 ug genomic DNA, equivalent to 30,000 or so T cell genomes. The purified libraries were quantified using a Qubit 3.0 fluorometer, sized with a Bioanalyzer 2100, and then quantified again using the KAPA Library Quantification kit. A separate single-read 150-cycle Illumina NextSeq 550 flow cell was used to sequence each immunoSEQ 96-well plate. Turning to the authors' computational methods: Because the immunoSEQ output held only junctional sequences and lacked quality scores, the filtering could not match the filtering applied to full-length reads. To assign V/J genes and CDR3, sequences were annotated against IMGT germline references using PyIR, a Python wrapper for IgBLAST v1.9. Any read was removed if the V/J assignment was weak (E-value above 1e-6), the CDR3 was missing, or the read contained stop codons, out-of-frame junctions, or ambiguous translated residues. A V3J clonotype was defined by an identical inferred V gene, J gene, and CDR3 amino acid sequence. The percentage overlap between two repertoires was calculated by dividing the number of shared unique clonotypes by the size of the smaller repertoire. Three approaches were used to assess repertoire richness: RTK rarefaction, the Chao1 estimator, and Recon v2.1 estimates of unobserved clonotypes. For all TCRbeta clonotypes obtained by the gDNA method from several donors, generation probabilities were computed with OLGA. The table comes from immuneACCESS by way of TCRdb, which keeps in-frame sequences with V and J called. Part of the clones is missing from these tables; in studies checked, under half for an unresolved V gene and the rest for unknown reasons. For V, J and clone size, that table is used; D and trimming come from the DNA. This sample is represented by 1.5 million to 2.5 million clones; roughly 95% of them were singletons. The top ten clones comprise approximately 1.2% of the sample.

The sequencing sample was made of naive CD8+ T cells sorted from blood. The sample's cell subset or site, from its label and the paper: CD45RA+CCR7+. The rearranged chain carries TRBV28 and TRBJ1-4; TRBD1 could be the D gene, as 6 bases match. The TCR was taken from a man between 18 and 29 years old in good health. The CDR3 amino acid sequence is: CASSLRGGNEKLFF. The bases read TGTGCCAGCAGTTTAAGAGGGGGAAATGAAAAACTGTTTTTT.